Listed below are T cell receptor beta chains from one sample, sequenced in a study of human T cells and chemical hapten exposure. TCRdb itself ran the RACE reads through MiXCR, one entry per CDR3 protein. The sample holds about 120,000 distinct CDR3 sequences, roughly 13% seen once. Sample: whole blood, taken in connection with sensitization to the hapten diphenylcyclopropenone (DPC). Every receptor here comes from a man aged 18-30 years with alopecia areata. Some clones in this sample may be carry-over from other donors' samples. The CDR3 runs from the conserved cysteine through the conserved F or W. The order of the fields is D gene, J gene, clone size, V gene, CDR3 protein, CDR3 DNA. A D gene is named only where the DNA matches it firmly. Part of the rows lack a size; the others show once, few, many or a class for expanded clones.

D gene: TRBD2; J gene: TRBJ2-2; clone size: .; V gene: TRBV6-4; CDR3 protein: CASKASGDTGELFF; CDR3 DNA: TGTGCCAGCAAAGCTAGCGGTGACACCGGGGAGCTGTTTTTT
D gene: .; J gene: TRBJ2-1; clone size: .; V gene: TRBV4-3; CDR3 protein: CASSQDRDTLYNEQFF; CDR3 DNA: TGCGCCAGCAGCCAAGATCGGGACACTCTTTACAATGAGCAGTTCTTC
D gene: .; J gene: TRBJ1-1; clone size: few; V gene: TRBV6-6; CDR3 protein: CASSYGTGRGTEAFF; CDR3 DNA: TGTGCCAGCAGTTACGGTACCGGGAGGGGCACTGAAGCTTTCTTT
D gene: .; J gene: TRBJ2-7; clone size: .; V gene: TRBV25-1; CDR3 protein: CASSLAGALSYEQYF; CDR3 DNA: TGTGCCAGCAGTCTCGCAGGGGCCCTTTCCTACGAGCAGTACTTC
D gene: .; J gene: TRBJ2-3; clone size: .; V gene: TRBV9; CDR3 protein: CASSPPTASTDTQYF; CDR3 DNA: TGTGCCAGCAGCCCCCCAACGGCAAGCACAGATACGCAGTATTTT
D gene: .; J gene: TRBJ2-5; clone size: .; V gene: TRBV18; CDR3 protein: CASSPGGRETQYF; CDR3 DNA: TGTGCCAGCTCACCAGGGGGGCGAGAGACCCAGTACTTC
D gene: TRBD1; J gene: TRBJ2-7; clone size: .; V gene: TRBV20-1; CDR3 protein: CSASGTGGDEQYF; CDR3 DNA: TGCAGTGCTAGTGGGACAGGAGGTGACGAGCAGTACTTC
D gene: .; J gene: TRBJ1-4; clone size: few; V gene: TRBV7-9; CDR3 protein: CDSSRTTGTPNEKLFF; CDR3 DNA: TGTGACAGCAGCAGGACGACCGGGACCCCTAATGAAAAACTGTTTTTT
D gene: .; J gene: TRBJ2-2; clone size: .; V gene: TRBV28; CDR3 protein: CASRGFWGRGNTGELFF; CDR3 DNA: TGTGCCAGCAGAGGGTTCTGGGGCAGGGGGAACACCGGGGAGCTGTTTTTT
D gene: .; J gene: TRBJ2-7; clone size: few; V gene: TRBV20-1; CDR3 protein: CSATSGLDSYEQYF; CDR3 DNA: TGCAGTGCTACAAGCGGGCTCGACTCCTACGAGCAGTACTTC
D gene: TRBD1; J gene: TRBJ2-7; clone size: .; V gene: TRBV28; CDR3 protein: CASTTGGSLYEQYF; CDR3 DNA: TGTGCCAGCACCACAGGGGGCTCTTTATACGAGCAGTACTTC
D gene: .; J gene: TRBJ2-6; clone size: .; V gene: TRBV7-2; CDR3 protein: CASSFDSTGTNVLTF; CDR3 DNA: TGTGCCAGCAGCTTCGACTCCACTGGGACCAACGTCCTGACTTTC
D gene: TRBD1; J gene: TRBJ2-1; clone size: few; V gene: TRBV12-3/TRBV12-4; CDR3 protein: CASSRQGKGEQFF; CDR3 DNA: TGTGCCAGCAGCCGACAGGGAAAGGGAGAGCAGTTCTTC
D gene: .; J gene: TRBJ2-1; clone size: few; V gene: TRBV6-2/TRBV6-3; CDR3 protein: CASSYSNFIAF; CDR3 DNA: TGTGCCAGCAGTTACTCGAATTTTATAGCATTC
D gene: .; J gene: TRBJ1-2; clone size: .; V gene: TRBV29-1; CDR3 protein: CSVESQGNYGYTF; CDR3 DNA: TGCAGCGTTGAAAGCCAGGGGAACTATGGCTACACCTTC